This T cell receptor (beta chain) emerged from a study of T cells in localized non-small cell lung cancer. General study results and limits: Adjacent lung held a median roughly 60 of the top 100 tumor clones. Analysis by sequencing included only one tumor region, so heterogeneity remains possible. There was an association of higher blood T cell density with longer overall survival. Peak T cell clonality was found in uninvolved adjacent lung, exceeding tumor.

Profiling relied on immunoSEQ multiplex PCR, and the TCRdb table lists in-frame clones only, not all of them. The sample holds 16,000 or so clones; 82% are singletons and the top ten take about 31%. With respect to this clone: Its antigen is still unknown.

The CDR3 is 13 residues long. Trimming took 1 base from V and 4 from J, leaving 8 bases between them. Germline V CDR1 and CDR2: LGHNA, YNFKEQ. The sample in question was peripheral blood, obtained before any cancer treatment. The TCR comes from a male donor aged 60 or over with stage I lung adenocarcinoma. The chain uses TRBV4-2 and TRBJ2-7; D ambiguous. As DNA, the CDR3 is TGTGCCAGCAGCCAAGGGCTGGGGTACGAGCAGTACTTC. This gives the protein CASSQGLGYEQYF.